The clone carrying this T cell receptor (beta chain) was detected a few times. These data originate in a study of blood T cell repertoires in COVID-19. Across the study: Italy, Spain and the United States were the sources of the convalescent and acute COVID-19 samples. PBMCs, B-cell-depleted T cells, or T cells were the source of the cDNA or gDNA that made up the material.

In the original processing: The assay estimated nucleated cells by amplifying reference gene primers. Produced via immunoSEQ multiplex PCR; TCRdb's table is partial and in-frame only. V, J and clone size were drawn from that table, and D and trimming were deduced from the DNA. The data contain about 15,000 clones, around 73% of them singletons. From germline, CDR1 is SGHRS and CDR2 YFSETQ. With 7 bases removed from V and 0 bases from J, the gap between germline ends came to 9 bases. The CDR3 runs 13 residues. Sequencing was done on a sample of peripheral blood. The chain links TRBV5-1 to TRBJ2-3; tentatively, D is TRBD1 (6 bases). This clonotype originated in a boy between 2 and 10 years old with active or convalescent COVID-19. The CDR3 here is CASQDRSTDTQYF. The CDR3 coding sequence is TGCGCCAGCCAAGACAGGAGCACAGATACGCAGTATTTT.